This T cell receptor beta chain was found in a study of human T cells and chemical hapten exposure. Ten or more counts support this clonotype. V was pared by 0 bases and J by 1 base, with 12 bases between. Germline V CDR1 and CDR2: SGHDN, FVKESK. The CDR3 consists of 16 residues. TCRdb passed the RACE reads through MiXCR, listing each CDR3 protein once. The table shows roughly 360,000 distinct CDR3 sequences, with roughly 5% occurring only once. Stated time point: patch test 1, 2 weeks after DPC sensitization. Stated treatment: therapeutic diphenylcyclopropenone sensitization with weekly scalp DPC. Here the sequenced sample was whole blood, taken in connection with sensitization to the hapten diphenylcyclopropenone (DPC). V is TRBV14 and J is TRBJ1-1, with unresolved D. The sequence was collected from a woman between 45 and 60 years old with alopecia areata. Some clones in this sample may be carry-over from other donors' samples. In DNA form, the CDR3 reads TGTGCCAGCAGCCAAGAAGGTCTAGGGAGGAACACTGAAGCTTTCTTT. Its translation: CASSQEGLGRNTEAFF.